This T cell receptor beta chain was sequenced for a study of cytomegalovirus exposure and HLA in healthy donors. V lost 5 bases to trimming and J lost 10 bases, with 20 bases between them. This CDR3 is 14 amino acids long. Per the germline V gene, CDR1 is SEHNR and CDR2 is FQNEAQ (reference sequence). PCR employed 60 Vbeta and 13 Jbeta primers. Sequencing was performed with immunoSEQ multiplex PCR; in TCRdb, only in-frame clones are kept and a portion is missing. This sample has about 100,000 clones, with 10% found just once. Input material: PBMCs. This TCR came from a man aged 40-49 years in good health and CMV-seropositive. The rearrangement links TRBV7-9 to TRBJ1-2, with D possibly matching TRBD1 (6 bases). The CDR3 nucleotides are TGTGCCAGCAGCATCGCTTATTTACAGGGCGCCTACACCTTC. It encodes CASSIAYLQGAYTF.